Below, 8 T cell receptor beta chains from the same sample are listed, as sequenced in a study of response to subunit inactivated influenza vaccine. TCRdb reprocessed the RT-PCR reads with MiXCR, giving one entry per CDR3 protein. The table has under 950,000 distinct CDR3 sequences, 21% seen once. The sample was PBMCs from blood, taken approximately 5 days after vaccination. The source is a man aged 45-60 years who received an inactivated influenza vaccine.

This clonotype was counted a few times. The chain couples TRBV4-1 to TRBJ2-3; TRBD2 matches 8 bases. V dropped 1 base and J dropped 5; count of bases not matched to a gene: 8. Per the germline V gene, CDR1 is MGHRA and CDR2 is YSYEKL. This CDR3 is built from 16 residues. The CDR3 DNA follows: TGCGCCAGCAGCCAAGCCACTAGCGGTAAAGGAGATACGCAGTATTTT. The encoded protein is CASSQATSGKGDTQYF.

The rearrangement links TRBV7-2 to TRBJ1-4; D possibly corresponds to TRBD1 (5 bases). Between the trimmed V and J ends, which lost 1 base and 2 bases, there was a span of 8 bases. The CDR3 has 15 residues. Looked up from germline, CDR1 is SGHTA and CDR2 is FQGNSA. CDR3 nucleotides: TGTGCCAGCAGCTTAGATCCAGGGACTAATGAAAAACTGTTTTTT. Encoded protein: CASSLDPGTNEKLFF.

This clonotype came up a few times. V and J are TRBV5-1 and TRBJ2-7, with a tentative D call TRBD2 (5 bases). Trimming removed 4 bases at V and 3 bases at J, with 14 bases between. The CDR3 loop spans 14 amino acids. Germline CDR1 reads SGHRS; CDR2 reads YFSETQ. The chain's CDR3 is CASSRVPGDYEQYF. CDR3 nucleotide sequence: TGCGCCAGCAGCCGGGTCCCCGGGGACTACGAGCAGTACTTC. The variable domain in full, completed from reference TRBV5-1 and TRBJ2-7, reads KAGVTQTPRYLIKTRGQQVTLSCSPISGHRSVSWYQQTPGQGLQFLFEYFSETQRNKGNFPGRFSGRQFSNSRSEMNVSTLELGDSALYLCASSRVPGDYEQYFGPGTRLTVT.

This clonotype was picked up a small number of times. The chain employs TRBV5-4 and TRBJ2-3, with TRBD2 matching 8 bases. The length of the CDR3 is 13 residues. CDR1 and CDR2 from the germline V gene are SGHNT and YYREEE (reference sequence). V lost 3 bases to trimming and J lost 4 bases; unmatched junction nucleotides: 1. The CDR3 is CASSSREADTQYF. The CDR3, as DNA: TGTGCCAGCAGCTCGCGGGAGGCAGATACGCAGTATTTT.

This clonotype has just a few counts. The chain joins TRBV11-2 to TRBJ2-1; a weak D match, TRBD2 (5 bases). CDR1 is SGHAT, CDR2 FQNNGV, per germline. V was clipped by 6 bases and J by 7 bases, with 22 bases between them. The CDR3 is 16 amino acids. CDR3 region: CASRLAPGVVANEQFF. The CDR3 DNA follows: TGTGCCAGCAGACTCGCGCCCGGGGTGGTAGCAAATGAGCAGTTCTTC.

This clonotype was detected many times. The chain employs TRBV4-2 and TRBJ2-2; tentative D call: TRBD2 (7 bases). CDR3 length equals 15 residues. Germline-derived CDR1 and CDR2 are LGHNA and YNFKEQ. The ends were cut back, 4 bases at V and 5 bases at J, with 14 bases in the middle. CDR3 bases: TGTGCCAGCAGCCTGATCAGGGGAGGGACCGGGGAGCTGTTTTTT. It encodes CASSLIRGGTGELFF.

This clonotype was seen a few times. The rearrangement joins TRBV28 to TRBJ2-3, with 7 bases identical to TRBD2. This CDR3 has 17 amino acids. V lost 3 bases to trimming and J lost 4 bases; unmatched junction nucleotides: 13. The germline CDR1 and CDR2 sequences are MDHEN and SYDVKM. The CDR3 bases are TGTGCCAGCAGTTTCCTTACCGAGGGAGGGCCGTCAGATACGCAGTATTTT. It is translated as CASSFLTEGGPSDTQYF.

The V and J genes are TRBV6-5 and TRBJ2-7; D call uncertain. Between the trimmed V and J ends, which lost 1 base and 0 bases, there was a span of 7 bases. Germline CDR1 MNHEY, CDR2 SVGAGI. This CDR3 spans 14 amino acids. CDR3 coding DNA: TGTGCCAGCAGTTACTATGGGGACTCCTACGAGCAGTACTTC. The encoded protein is CASSYYGDSYEQYF.